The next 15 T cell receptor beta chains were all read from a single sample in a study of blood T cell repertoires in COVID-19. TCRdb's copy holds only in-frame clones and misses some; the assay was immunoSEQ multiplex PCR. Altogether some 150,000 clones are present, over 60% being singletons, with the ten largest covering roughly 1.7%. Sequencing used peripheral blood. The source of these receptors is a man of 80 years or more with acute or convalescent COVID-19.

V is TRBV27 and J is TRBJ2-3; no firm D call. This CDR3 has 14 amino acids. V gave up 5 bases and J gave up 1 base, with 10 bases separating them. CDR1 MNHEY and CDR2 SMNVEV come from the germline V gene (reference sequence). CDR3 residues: CASSPGSRTDTQYF. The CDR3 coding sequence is TGTGCCAGCAGTCCCGGGTCTCGCACAGATACGCAGTATTTT.

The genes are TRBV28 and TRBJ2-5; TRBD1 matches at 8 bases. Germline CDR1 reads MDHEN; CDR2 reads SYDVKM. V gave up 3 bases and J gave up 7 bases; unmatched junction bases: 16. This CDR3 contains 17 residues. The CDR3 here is CASSLLPGQETSGTQYF. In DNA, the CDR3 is TGTGCCAGCAGTTTGCTTCCGGGACAGGAGACGTCCGGGACCCAGTACTTC.

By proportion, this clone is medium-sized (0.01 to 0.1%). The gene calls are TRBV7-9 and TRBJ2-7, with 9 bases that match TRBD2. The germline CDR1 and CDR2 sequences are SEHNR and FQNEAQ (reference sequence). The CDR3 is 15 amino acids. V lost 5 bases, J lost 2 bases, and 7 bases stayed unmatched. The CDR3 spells CASSPEERGAYEQYF. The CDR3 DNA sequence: TGTGCCAGCAGCCCAGAAGAGCGGGGGGCCTACGAGCAGTACTTC.

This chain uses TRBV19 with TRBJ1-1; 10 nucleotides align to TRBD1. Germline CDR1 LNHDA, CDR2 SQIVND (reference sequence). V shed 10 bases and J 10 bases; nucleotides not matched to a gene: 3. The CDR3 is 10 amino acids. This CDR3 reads CATRDRGAFF. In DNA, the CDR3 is TGTGCCACTAGGGACAGGGGAGCTTTCTTT.

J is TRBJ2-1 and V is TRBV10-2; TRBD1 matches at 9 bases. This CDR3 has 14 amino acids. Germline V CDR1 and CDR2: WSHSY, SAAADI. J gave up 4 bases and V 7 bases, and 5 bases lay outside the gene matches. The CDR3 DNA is TGCGCCAGCACCCCCGGGACAGGGTACAATGAGCAGTTCTTC. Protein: CASTPGTGYNEQFF.

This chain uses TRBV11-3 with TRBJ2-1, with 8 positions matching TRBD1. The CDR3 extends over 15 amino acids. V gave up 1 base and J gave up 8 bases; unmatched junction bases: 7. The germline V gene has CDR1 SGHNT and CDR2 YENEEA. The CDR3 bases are TGTGCCAGCAGCTTAGGGACAGGGATGATCCATGAGCAGTTCTTC. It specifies CASSLGTGMIHEQFF.

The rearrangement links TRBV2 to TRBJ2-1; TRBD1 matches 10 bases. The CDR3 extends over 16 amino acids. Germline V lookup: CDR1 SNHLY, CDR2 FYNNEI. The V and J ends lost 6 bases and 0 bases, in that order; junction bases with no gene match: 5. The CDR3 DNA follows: TGTGCCAGCAGGCCGACAGGGGGCCGCTCCTACAATGAGCAGTTCTTC. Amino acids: CASRPTGGRSYNEQFF.

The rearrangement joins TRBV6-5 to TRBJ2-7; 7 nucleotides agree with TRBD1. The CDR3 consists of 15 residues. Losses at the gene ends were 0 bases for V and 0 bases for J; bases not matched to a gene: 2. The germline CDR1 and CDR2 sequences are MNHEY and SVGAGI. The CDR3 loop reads CASSYSRDSSYEQYF. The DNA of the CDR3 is TGTGCCAGCAGTTACTCCCGGGACAGCTCCTACGAGCAGTACTTC.

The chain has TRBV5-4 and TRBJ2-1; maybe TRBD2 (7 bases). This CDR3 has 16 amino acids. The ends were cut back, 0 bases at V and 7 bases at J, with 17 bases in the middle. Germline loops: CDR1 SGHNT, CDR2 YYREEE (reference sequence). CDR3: CASSLVGAGVRNEQFF. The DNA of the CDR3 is TGTGCCAGCAGCTTGGTGGGGGCGGGGGTAAGGAATGAGCAGTTCTTC.

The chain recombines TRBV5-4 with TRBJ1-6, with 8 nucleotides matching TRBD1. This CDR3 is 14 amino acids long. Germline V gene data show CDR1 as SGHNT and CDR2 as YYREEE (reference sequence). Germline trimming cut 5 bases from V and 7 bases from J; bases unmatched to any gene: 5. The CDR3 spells CASRLTGANSPLHF. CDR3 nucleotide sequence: TGTGCCAGCAGGTTGACAGGGGCAAATTCACCCCTCCACTTT.

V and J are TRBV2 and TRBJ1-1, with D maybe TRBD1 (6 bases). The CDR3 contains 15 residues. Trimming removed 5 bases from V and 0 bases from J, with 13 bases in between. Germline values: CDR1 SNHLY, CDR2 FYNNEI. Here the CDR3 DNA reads TGTGCCAGCAGTCCGACAGGAAACATGAACACTGAAGCTTTCTTT. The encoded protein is CASSPTGNMNTEAFF.

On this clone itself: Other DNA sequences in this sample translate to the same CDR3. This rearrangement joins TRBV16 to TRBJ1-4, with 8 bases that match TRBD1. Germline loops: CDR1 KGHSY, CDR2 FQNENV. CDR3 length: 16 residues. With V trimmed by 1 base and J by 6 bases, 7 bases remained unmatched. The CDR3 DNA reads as TGTGCCAGCAGCCAATTGGATGCAGGGGGCCATGAAAAACTGTTTTTT. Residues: CASSQLDAGGHEKLFF.

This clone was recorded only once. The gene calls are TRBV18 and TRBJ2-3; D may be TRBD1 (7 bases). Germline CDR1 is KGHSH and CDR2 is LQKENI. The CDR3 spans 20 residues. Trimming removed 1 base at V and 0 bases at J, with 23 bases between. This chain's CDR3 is CASSPRASQGGTSSTDTQYF. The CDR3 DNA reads TGTGCCAGCTCACCACGGGCGTCGCAGGGGGGAACTTCTAGCACAGATACGCAGTATTTT.

CDR3 loop: CASSYGSGPLFWPQHF. In DNA, the CDR3 is TGTGCCAGCAGTTACGGGTCAGGCCCTCTGTTTTGGCCCCAGCATTTT. The rearrangement links TRBV6-5 to TRBJ1-5; unclear D gene. Germline CDR1 reads MNHEY; CDR2 reads SVGAGI. The CDR3 length is 16 residues. V dropped 2 bases and J dropped 9 bases, with 20 bases sitting between them.

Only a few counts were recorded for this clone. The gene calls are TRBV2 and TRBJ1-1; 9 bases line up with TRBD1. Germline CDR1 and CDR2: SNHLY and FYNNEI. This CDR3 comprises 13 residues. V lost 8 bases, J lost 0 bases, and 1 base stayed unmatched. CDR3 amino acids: CASGQGMNTEAFF. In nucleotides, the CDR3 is TGTGCCAGCGGACAGGGGATGAACACTGAAGCTTTCTTT.